This T cell receptor (beta chain) was sequenced in a study of human versus mouse CDR3 diversity and MHC coevolution. Clones were read by immunoSEQ multiplex PCR, and TCRdb kept only the in-frame ones, dropping some. This table holds 80,000 or so clones, around 93% found once. Sequencing was performed on naive CD4+ T cells from blood. Noted subset: CD45RO-negative CD62L-positive naive CD4 T cells. This receptor was obtained from a person between 25 and 70 years old in good health.

This CDR3 reads CASSPLRQGAFGNEQFF. In DNA, the CDR3 is TGTGCCAGCTCACCCCTTAGACAGGGGGCGTTCGGGAATGAGCAGTTCTTC. This chain uses TRBV18 with TRBJ2-1; 10 positions agree with TRBD1. V shed 3 bases, J shed 7 bases, and the junction held 12 bases outside the gene matches. Germline CDR1 and CDR2: KGHSH and LQKENI. The CDR3 length is 17 residues. Complete variable domain (other parts from reference TRBV18 and TRBJ2-1): NAGVMQNPRHLVRRRGQEARLRCSPMKGHSHVYWYRQLPEEGLKFMVYLQKENIIDESGMPKERFSAEFPKEGPSILRIQQVVRGDSAAYFCASSPLRQGAFGNEQFFGPGTRLTVL.